This TCR beta chain comes out of a study of tumor and adjacent non-tumor tissue in lung cancer. Study information: Stage I to III disease affected over nine men and roughly 5 women aged about 30 to 76.

This clonotype was seen once. Mismatch with germline at one junction end may stem from a read error. The CDR3 is made up of 14 amino acids. From germline, CDR1 is SQVTM and CDR2 ANQGSEA. The library came from three nested PCR rounds adapted from ARM-PCR protocols. Using its own MiXCR run on the multiplex PCR reads, TCRdb lists one record per CDR3 protein. In the table there are about 120,000 distinct CDR3 sequences, roughly 84% of which are singletons. No cell sorting was done before RNA was extracted from the tissue. The chain couples TRBV29-1 to TRBJ2-1; tentative D call: TRBD2 (6 bases). This clonotype originated in a man between 70 and 80 years old with non-small cell lung cancer. Sample: lung tumor tissue. The CDR3 region is CSVGTNTSYNEQFF. The CDR3 nucleotides are TGCAGCGTTGGGACTAACACATCCTACAATGAACAGTTCTTC.